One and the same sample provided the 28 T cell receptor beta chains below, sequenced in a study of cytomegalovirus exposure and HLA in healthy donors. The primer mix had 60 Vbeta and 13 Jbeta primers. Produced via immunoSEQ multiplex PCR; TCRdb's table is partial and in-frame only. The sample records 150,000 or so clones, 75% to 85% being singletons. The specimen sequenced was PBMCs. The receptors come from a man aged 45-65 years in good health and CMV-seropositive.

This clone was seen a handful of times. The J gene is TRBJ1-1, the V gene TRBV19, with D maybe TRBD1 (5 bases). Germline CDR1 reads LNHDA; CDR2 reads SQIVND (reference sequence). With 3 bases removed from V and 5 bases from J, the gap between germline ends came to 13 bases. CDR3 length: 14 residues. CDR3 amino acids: CASSIKGVATEAFF. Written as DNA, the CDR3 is TGTGCCAGTAGTATTAAAGGGGTAGCAACTGAAGCTTTCTTT.

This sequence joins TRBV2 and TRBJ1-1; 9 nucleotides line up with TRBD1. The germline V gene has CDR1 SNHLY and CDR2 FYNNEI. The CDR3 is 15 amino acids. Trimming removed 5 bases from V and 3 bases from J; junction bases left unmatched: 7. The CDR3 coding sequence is TGTGCCAGCAGTCTATGGACAGGGGACGACACTGAAGCTTTCTTT. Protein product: CASSLWTGDDTEAFF.

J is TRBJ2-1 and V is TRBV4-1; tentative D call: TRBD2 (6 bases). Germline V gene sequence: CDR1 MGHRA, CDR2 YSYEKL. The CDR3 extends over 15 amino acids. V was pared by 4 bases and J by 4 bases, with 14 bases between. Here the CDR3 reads CASSPGARVYNEQFF. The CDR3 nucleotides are TGCGCCAGCAGCCCGGGAGCACGGGTTTACAATGAGCAGTTCTTC.

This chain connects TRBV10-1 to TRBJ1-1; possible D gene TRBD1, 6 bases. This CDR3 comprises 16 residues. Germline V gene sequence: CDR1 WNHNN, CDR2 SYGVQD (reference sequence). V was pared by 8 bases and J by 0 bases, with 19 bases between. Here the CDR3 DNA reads TGCGCCAGCTACCAGGACAGAAATGGACTGAACACTGAAGCTTTCTTT. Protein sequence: CASYQDRNGLNTEAFF.

In DNA form, the CDR3 reads TGTGCCAGCAGCTTATACGGGAGGTTAAACGAGCAGTACGTC. It specifies CASSLYGRLNEQYV. The rearrangement uses TRBV7-8 and TRBJ2-7; TRBD2 aligns across 7 bases. The CDR3 totals 14 residues. V lost 2 bases and J lost 5; bases outside the gene matches: 6. Germline V gene data show CDR1 as SGHVS and CDR2 as FQNEAQ.

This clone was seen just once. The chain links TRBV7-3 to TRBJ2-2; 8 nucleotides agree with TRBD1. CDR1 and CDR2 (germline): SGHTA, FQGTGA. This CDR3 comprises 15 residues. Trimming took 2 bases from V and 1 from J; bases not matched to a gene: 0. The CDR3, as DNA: TGTGCCAGCAGCTTAGGGACAGGGAACACCGGGGAGCTGTTTTTT. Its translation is CASSLGTGNTGELFF.

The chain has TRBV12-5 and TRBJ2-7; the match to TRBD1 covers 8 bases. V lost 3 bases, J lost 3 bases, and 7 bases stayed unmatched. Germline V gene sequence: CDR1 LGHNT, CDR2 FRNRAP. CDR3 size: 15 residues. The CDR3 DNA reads TGTGCTAGTGGTTTTGCCTCCGACAGGGGCTACGAGCAGTACGTC. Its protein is CASGFASDRGYEQYV.

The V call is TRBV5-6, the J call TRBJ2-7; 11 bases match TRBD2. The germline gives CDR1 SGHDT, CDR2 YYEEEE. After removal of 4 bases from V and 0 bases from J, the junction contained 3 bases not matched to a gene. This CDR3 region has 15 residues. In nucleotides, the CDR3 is TGTGCCAGCAGCCCACTAGCGGGGGTCTCCTACGAGCAGTACTTC. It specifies CASSPLAGVSYEQYF.

The CDR3 reads CASSKTSGINEQFF. As DNA, the CDR3 is TGCGCCAGCAGCAAGACTAGCGGAATCAATGAGCAGTTCTTC. The genes are TRBV5-1 and TRBJ2-1; 9 bases are a match to TRBD2. V was clipped by 4 bases and J by 6 bases; unmatched bases: 5. Germline assignment: CDR1 SGHRS and CDR2 YFSETQ. The length of the CDR3 is 14 residues.

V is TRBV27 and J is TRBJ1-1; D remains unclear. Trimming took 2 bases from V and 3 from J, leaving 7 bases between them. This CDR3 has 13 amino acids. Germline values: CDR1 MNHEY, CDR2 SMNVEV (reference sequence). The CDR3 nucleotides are TGTGCCAGCAGTTTACAGGCGTACACTGAAGCTTTCTTT. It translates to CASSLQAYTEAFF.

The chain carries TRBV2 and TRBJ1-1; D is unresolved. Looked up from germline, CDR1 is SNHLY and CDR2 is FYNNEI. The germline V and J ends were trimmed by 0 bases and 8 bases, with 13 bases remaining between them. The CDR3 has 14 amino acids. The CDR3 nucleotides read TGTGCCAGCAGTGAAGCGCTTCTAGGTGGAGAAGCTTTCTTT. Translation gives CASSEALLGGEAFF. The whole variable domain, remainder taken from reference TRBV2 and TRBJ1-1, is EPEVTQTPSHQVTQMGQEVILRCVPISNHLYFYWYRQILGQKVEFLVSFYNNEISEKSEIFDDQFSVERPDGSNFTLKIRSTKLEDSAMYFCASSEALLGGEAFFGQGTRLTVV.

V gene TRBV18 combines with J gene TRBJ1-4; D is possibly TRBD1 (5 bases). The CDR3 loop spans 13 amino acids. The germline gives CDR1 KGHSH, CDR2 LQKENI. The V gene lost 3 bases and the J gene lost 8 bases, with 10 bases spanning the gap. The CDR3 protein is CASSPGGGEKLFF. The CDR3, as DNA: TGTGCCAGCTCACCGGGGGGTGGCGAAAAACTGTTTTTT.

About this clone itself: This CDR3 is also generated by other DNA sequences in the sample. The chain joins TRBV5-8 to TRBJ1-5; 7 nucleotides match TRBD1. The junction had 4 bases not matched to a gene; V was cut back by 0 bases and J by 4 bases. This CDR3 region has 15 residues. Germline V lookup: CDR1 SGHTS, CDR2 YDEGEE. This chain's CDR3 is CASSLEGALNQPQHF. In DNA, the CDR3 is TGTGCCAGCAGCTTGGAGGGGGCGTTAAATCAGCCCCAGCATTTT. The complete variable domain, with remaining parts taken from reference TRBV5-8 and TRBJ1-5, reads EAGVTQSPTHLIKTRGQQATLRCSPISGHTSVYWYQQALGLGLQFLLWYDEGEERNRGNFPPRFSGRQFPNYSSELNVNALELEDSALYLCASSLEGALNQPQHFGDGTRLSIL.

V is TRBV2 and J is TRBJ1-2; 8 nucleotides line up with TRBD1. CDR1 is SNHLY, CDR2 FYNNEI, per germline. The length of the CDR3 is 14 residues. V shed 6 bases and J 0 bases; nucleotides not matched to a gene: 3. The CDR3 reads CASSRQGTNYGYTF. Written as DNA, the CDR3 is TGTGCCAGCAGCCGACAGGGGACTAACTATGGCTACACCTTC. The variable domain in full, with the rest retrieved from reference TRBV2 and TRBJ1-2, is EPEVTQTPSHQVTQMGQEVILRCVPISNHLYFYWYRQILGQKVEFLVSFYNNEISEKSEIFDDQFSVERPDGSNFTLKIRSTKLEDSAMYFCASSRQGTNYGYTFGSGTRLTVV.

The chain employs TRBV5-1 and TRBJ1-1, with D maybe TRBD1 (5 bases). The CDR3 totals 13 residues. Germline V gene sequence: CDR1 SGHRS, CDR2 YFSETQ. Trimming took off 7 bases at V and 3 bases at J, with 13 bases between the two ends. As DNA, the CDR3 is TGCGCCAGCGATGACCCGGGGGACACTGAAGCTTTCTTT. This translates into CASDDPGDTEAFF.

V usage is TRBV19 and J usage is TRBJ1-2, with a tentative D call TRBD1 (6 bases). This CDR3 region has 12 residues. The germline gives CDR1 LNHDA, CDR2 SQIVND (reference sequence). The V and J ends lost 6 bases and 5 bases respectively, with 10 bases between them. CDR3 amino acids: CASRPDRYGYTF. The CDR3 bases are TGTGCCAGTAGACCCGACAGGTATGGCTACACCTTC.

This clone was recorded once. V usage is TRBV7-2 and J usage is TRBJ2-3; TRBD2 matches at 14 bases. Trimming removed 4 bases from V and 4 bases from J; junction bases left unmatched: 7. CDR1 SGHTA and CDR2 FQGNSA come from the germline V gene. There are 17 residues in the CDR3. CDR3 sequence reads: CASSSGLAGGRADTQYF. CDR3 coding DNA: TGTGCCAGCAGCTCTGGACTAGCGGGAGGCCGGGCAGATACGCAGTATTTT.

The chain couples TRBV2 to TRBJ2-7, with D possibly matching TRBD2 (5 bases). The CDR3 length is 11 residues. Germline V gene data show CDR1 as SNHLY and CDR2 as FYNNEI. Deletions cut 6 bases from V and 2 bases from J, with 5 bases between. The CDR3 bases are TGTGCCAGCAGGGAGGCCTACGAGCAGTACTTC. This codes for CASREAYEQYF. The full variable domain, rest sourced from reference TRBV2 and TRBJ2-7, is EPEVTQTPSHQVTQMGQEVILRCVPISNHLYFYWYRQILGQKVEFLVSFYNNEISEKSEIFDDQFSVERPDGSNFTLKIRSTKLEDSAMYFCASREAYEQYFGPGTRLTVT.

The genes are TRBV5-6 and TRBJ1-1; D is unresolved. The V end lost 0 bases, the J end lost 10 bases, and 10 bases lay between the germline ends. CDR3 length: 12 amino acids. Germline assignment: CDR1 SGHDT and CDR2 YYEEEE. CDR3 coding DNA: TGTGCCAGCAGCTTGGCGGGAGGGAGAGCTTTCTTT. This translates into CASSLAGGRAFF.

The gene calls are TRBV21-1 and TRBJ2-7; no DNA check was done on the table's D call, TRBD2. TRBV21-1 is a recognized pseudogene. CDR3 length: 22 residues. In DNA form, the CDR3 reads TGTGCCAGCAGCAAAGTGGCGCCACACGGGACTAGCGGGAGGGATGCTTACTACGAGCAGTACGTC. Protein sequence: CASSKVAPHGTSGRDAYYEQYV.

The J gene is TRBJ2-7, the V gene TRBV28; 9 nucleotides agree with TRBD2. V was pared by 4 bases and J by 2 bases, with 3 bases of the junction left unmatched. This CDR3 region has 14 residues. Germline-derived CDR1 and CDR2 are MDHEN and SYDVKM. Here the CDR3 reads CASSSGTSPYEQYV. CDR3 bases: TGTGCCAGCAGTTCCGGGACTAGCCCCTACGAGCAGTACGTC.

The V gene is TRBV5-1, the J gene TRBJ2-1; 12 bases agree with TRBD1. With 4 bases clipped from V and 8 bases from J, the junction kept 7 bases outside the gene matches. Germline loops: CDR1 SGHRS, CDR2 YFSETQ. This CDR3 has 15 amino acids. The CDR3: CASSGGTGGADEQFF. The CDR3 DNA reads TGCGCCAGCAGCGGAGGGACAGGGGGCGCGGATGAGCAGTTCTTC.

CDR3 nucleotide sequence: TGTGCCAGCAGTGAAACTAGCACCAGCACAGATACGCAGTATTTT. Translating gives CASSETSTSTDTQYF. The genes are TRBV2 and TRBJ2-3; D might be TRBD2 (6 bases). The length of the CDR3 is 15 residues. Trimming pared 2 bases from V and 0 bases from J, leaving 9 bases between. Germline CDR1 is SNHLY and CDR2 is FYNNEI.

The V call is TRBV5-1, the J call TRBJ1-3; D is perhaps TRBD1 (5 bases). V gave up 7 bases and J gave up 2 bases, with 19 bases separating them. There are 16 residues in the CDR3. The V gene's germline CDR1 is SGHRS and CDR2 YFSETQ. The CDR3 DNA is TGCGCCAGCTCTAATGGGGGGAAAAATGCTGGAAACACCATATATTTT. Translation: CASSNGGKNAGNTIYF.

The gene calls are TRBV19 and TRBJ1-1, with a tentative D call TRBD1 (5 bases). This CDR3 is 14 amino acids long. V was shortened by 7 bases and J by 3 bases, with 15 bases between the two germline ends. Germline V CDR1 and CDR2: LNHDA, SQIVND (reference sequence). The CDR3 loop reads CASTLGRVDTEAFF. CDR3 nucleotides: TGTGCCAGTACCCTGGGCAGGGTTGACACTGAAGCTTTCTTT.

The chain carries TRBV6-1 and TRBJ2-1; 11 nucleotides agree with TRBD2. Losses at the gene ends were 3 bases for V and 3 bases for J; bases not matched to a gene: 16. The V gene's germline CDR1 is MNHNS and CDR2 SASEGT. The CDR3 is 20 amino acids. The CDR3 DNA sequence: TGTGCCAGCAGTGACCCTTTGGATAGCGGGGGGGCCCCATTCTACAATGAGCAGTTCTTC. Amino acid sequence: CASSDPLDSGGAPFYNEQFF.

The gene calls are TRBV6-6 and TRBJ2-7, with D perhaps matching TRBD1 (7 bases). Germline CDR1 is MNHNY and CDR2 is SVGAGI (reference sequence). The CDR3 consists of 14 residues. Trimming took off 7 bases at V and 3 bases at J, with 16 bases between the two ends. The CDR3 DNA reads TGTGCCAGCAACCGGGACAGCGGGTTCTACGAGCAGTACGTC. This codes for CASNRDSGFYEQYV.

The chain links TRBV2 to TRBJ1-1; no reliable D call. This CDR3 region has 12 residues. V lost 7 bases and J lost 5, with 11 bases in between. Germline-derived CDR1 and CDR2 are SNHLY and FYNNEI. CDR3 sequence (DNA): TGTGCCAGCAACGGAGAATGGACTGAAGCTTTCTTT. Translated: CASNGEWTEAFF.